The rows below give T cell receptor beta chains drawn from one sample of a study of CD4 T cells in relation to SARS-CoV-2 and coronaviruses. What these receptors recognize is not known. The assay was immunoSEQ multiplex PCR, and TCRdb's table has in-frame clones only and misses some. Counted here are 20,000 to 30,000 clones, around 73% occurring once; the ten biggest clones make up 18%. The material sequenced was CD4+ T cells from PBMCs, cultured in vitro. The receptors shown here come from a human donor in good health. Both conserved end residues are part of each CDR3. The D gene is left open where the match is weak. Rows give clone size only sometimes, using once, few, many, or a class for an expanded clone.

D: TRBD1; J: TRBJ1-6; V: TRBV19; size: -; DNA: TGTGCCAGTAGTACCCGGGACAGGGTTAATTCACCCCTCCACTTT; CDR3: CASSTRDRVNSPLHF
D: TRBD1; J: TRBJ1-4; V: TRBV5-5; size: few; DNA: TGTGCCAGCAGCGGGGGACAGGGGGCCAATGAAAAACTGTTTTTT; CDR3: CASSGGQGANEKLFF
D: -; J: TRBJ2-1; V: TRBV7-9; size: -; DNA: TGTGCCAGCAGCTTAGATCCGCGGAGACACAATGAGCAGTTCTTC; CDR3: CASSLDPRRHNEQFF
D: TRBD1; J: TRBJ2-1; V: TRBV7-2; size: -; DNA: TGTGCCAGCAGCTTTCCGGGACAGGGGTGGCGGAGCTCCTACAATGAGCAGTTCTTC; CDR3: CASSFPGQGWRSSYNEQFF
D: -; J: TRBJ2-5; V: TRBV5-1; size: -; DNA: TGCGCCAGCAGCTTGGCGGGGCAGGAAGAGACCCAGTACTTC; CDR3: CASSLAGQEETQYF
D: TRBD1; J: TRBJ1-6; V: TRBV5-1; size: -; DNA: TGCGCCAGCAGCTCGCGGACAGGGACGGGTTCACCCCTCCACTTT; CDR3: CASSSRTGTGSPLHF
D: -; J: TRBJ2-5; V: TRBV6-5; size: few; DNA: TGTGCCAGCAGTTACACGTTTTCAGGGACCCAGTACTTC; CDR3: CASSYTFSGTQYF
D: -; J: TRBJ2-2; V: TRBV5-1; size: few; DNA: TGCGCCAGCAGCTTGGTGGGCGGAAACGGGGAGCTGTTTTTT; CDR3: CASSLVGGNGELFF
D: TRBD2; J: TRBJ2-1; V: TRBV4-3; size: -; DNA: TGCGCCAGCAGCCAAGATTGGCGGGGGGGCCGGGGAGGTGAGCAGTTCTTC; CDR3: CASSQDWRGGRGGEQFF
D: -; J: TRBJ2-3; V: TRBV10-1; size: -; DNA: TGCGCCAGCAGTGACCCGGGACTCGGCACAGATACGCAGTATTTT; CDR3: CASSDPGLGTDTQYF
D: -; J: TRBJ2-7; V: TRBV7-8; size: -; DNA: TGTGCCAGCAGCCCTTTATCAGGGCGGTCCGAGCAGTACTTC; CDR3: CASSPLSGRSEQYF
D: -; J: TRBJ2-3; V: TRBV5-1; size: -; DNA: TGCGCCAGCAGCGTACAGGGCGGCGATACGCAGTATTTT; CDR3: CASSVQGGDTQYF
D: -; J: TRBJ1-2; V: TRBV10-3; size: -; DNA: TGTGCCATCAGTGACGACAGAACTAACTATGGCTACACCTTC; CDR3: CAISDDRTNYGYTF
D: -; J: TRBJ1-3; V: TRBV30; size: medium-sized; DNA: TGTGCCTGCCCAGGAAGGGGTACTGGAAACACCATATATTTT; CDR3: CACPGRGTGNTIYF
D: -; J: TRBJ1-5; V: TRBV28; size: once; DNA: TGTGCCAGCAGTTTGGGGTCAGGAGGCAATCAGCCCCAGCATTTT; CDR3: CASSLGSGGNQPQHF
D: -; J: TRBJ2-5; V: TRBV30; size: -; DNA: TGTGCCTGGAGCCGCATTGGGACACTCCAAGAGACCCAGTACTTC; CDR3: CAWSRIGTLQETQYF
D: TRBD2; J: TRBJ2-2; V: TRBV5-4; size: -; DNA: TGTGCCAGCAGCTTGAAGCGGGGGGGCCAGATCACCGGGGAGCTGTTTTTT; CDR3: CASSLKRGGQITGELFF
D: TRBD1; J: TRBJ1-2; V: TRBV2; size: -; DNA: TGTGCCAGCAGCGATCCCCGGGACAGGGGTGGCTACACCTTC; CDR3: CASSDPRDRGGYTF
D: -; J: TRBJ2-3; V: TRBV7-2; size: -; DNA: TGTGCCAGCAGCTTGGGGCACCACACAGATACGCAGTATTTT; CDR3: CASSLGHHTDTQYF
D: TRBD1; J: TRBJ2-7; V: TRBV7-2; size: -; DNA: TGTGCCAGCAGCTTAGCTAGGACAGGGGGTTTCTCCTACGAGCAGTACTTC; CDR3: CASSLARTGGFSYEQYF
D: TRBD1; J: TRBJ2-7; V: TRBV27; size: -; DNA: TGTGCCAGCAGGAAGACAGGGTCCGTGGACGAGCAGTACTTC; CDR3: CASRKTGSVDEQYF
D: -; J: TRBJ1-1; V: TRBV10-1; size: few; DNA: TGCGCCAGCACCCCGCAGGGAGGGACTGAAGCTTTCTTT; CDR3: CASTPQGGTEAFF
D: -; J: TRBJ1-1; V: TRBV7-2; size: -; DNA: TGTGCCAGCAGCCGCCCCGGGGAGGGCACTGAAGCTTTCTTT; CDR3: CASSRPGEGTEAFF
D: -; J: TRBJ2-3; V: TRBV6-2/TRBV6-3; size: -; DNA: TGTGCCAGCAGTCCAATCTCCTCTAGCACAGATACGCAGTATTTT; CDR3: CASSPISSSTDTQYF
D: TRBD2; J: TRBJ2-2; V: TRBV5-1; size: once; DNA: TGCGCCAGCAGCTTGGTAGGACTAGCGATGACCGGGGAGCTGTTTTTT; CDR3: CASSLVGLAMTGELFF
D: -; J: TRBJ1-5; V: TRBV5-6; size: -; DNA: TGTGCCAGCAGCTTAAGACTCTCAGGGAATCAGCCCCAGCATTTT; CDR3: CASSLRLSGNQPQHF
D: TRBD2; J: TRBJ2-1; V: TRBV5-6; size: -; DNA: TGTGCCAGCAGCTTGATACCCCCTAGCGGGGGGGCCGGTGAGCAGTTCTTC; CDR3: CASSLIPPSGGAGEQFF
D: TRBD2; J: TRBJ2-5; V: TRBV9; size: once; DNA: TGTGCCAGCAGCCCCCGGGGGGGGGCGGAAGGGACCCAGTACTTC; CDR3: CASSPRGGAEGTQYF
D: TRBD2; J: TRBJ2-7; V: TRBV5-1; size: once; DNA: TGCGCCAGCAGCTTGGGGACTAGCGGGAGCTCCTACGAGCAGTACTTC; CDR3: CASSLGTSGSSYEQYF
D: TRBD2; J: TRBJ2-1; V: TRBV7-6; size: -; DNA: TGTGCCAGCAGCTCCGCCGGGACTAGGGCCCACAATGAGCAGTTCTTC; CDR3: CASSSAGTRAHNEQFF
D: TRBD2; J: TRBJ2-4; V: TRBV6-2/TRBV6-3; size: -; DNA: TGTGCCAGCAGTTACTCGGCTAGCGGGGGCCTTCAGTACTTC; CDR3: CASSYSASGGLQYF
D: -; J: TRBJ2-5; V: TRBV3-1/TRBV3-2; size: -; DNA: TGTGCCAGCAGCCAAGGGGGTTCGGGTAGAGAGACCCAGTACTTC; CDR3: CASSQGGSGRETQYF
D: TRBD2; J: TRBJ2-2; V: TRBV7-2; size: few; DNA: TGTGCCAGCAGCTTGTCGGCCGGACTAGCGGGGAAAAGCGGGGAGCTGTTTTTT; CDR3: CASSLSAGLAGKSGELFF
D: -; J: TRBJ2-7; V: TRBV19; size: -; DNA: TGTGCCAGTAGTATAGGTGGGGCCACAACCTACGAGCAGTACTTC; CDR3: CASSIGGATTYEQYF
D: TRBD2; J: TRBJ2-7; V: TRBV19; size: -; DNA: TGTGCCAGTAGTATGATCGAACTAGCGGGAGCCCCCTACGAGCAGTACTTC; CDR3: CASSMIELAGAPYEQYF
D: -; J: TRBJ1-2; V: TRBV7-2; size: -; DNA: TGTGCCAGCAGCTTATCGACTCGGGAGTTACAACCTGGCTACACCTTC; CDR3: CASSLSTRELQPGYTF
D: -; J: TRBJ2-1; V: TRBV7-3; size: -; DNA: TGTGCCAGCAGCTTTTCTCAGAGCCATGAGCAGTTCTTC; CDR3: CASSFSQSHEQFF
D: TRBD2; J: TRBJ2-1; V: TRBV27; size: -; DNA: TGTGCCAGCACTAGGGACTATAACAATGAGCAGTTCTTC; CDR3: CASTRDYNNEQFF
D: TRBD2; J: TRBJ2-3; V: TRBV5-1; size: -; DNA: TGCGCCAGCAGCGACTTAGCGGGAGGGACCACAGATACGCAGTATTTT; CDR3: CASSDLAGGTTDTQYF
D: -; J: TRBJ2-1; V: TRBV27; size: -; DNA: TGTGCCACCGCCGACCCCATCAGTGAGCAGTTCTTC; CDR3: CATADPISEQFF
D: TRBD1; J: TRBJ1-2; V: TRBV6-2/TRBV6-3; size: once; DNA: TGTGCCAGCAGTTACGGGACAGAAGGAAACTATGGCTACACCTTC; CDR3: CASSYGTEGNYGYTF
D: -; J: TRBJ2-2; V: TRBV5-4; size: -; DNA: TGTGCCAGCAGCTCGGACGGATCGAACACCGGGGAGCTGTTTTTT; CDR3: CASSSDGSNTGELFF
D: TRBD1; J: TRBJ1-1; V: TRBV10-2; size: few; DNA: TGCGCCAGCATCGGACAGGGGAGGGATAGCACTGAAGCTTTCTTT; CDR3: CASIGQGRDSTEAFF
D: TRBD2; J: TRBJ2-3; V: TRBV7-2; size: -; DNA: TGTGCCAGCAGCTTCGAGAGGACTAGCGCCACAGATACGCAGTATTTT; CDR3: CASSFERTSATDTQYF
D: -; J: TRBJ1-2; V: TRBV5-1; size: -; DNA: TGCGCCAGCAGCGTTTCAGGGGCCGGGAGTACCCACTATGGCTACACCTTC; CDR3: CASSVSGAGSTHYGYTF
D: TRBD2; J: TRBJ2-1; V: TRBV28; size: -; DNA: TGTGCCAGCCACTTCGGGGGGGCTTCCAATGAGCAGTTCTTC; CDR3: CASHFGGASNEQFF
D: TRBD1; J: TRBJ1-4; V: TRBV7-9; size: -; DNA: TGTGCCAGCAGCCGTGACAGGGAGGGAGAAGAAAAACTGTTTTTT; CDR3: CASSRDREGEEKLFF
D: -; J: TRBJ1-3; V: TRBV2; size: -; DNA: TGTGCCAGCAGTGAGGTCGGGATTTCTGGAAACACCATATATTTT; CDR3: CASSEVGISGNTIYF
D: TRBD1; J: TRBJ1-5; V: TRBV2; size: -; DNA: TGTGCCAGCAGTGACTGGACAGGTGGACCAAAATCCCAGCATTTT; CDR3: CASSDWTGGPKSQHF
D: -; J: TRBJ2-7; V: TRBV7-9; size: -; DNA: TGTGCCAGCAGCCGCCAGGGAGGTAGAGAGCAGTACTTC; CDR3: CASSRQGGREQYF
D: TRBD2; J: TRBJ2-7; V: TRBV30; size: -; DNA: TGTGCCTGGAGTTCCAGCGGGAGAGACGAGCAGTACTTC; CDR3: CAWSSSGRDEQYF
D: -; J: TRBJ1-1; V: TRBV3-1/TRBV3-2; size: few; DNA: TGTGCCAGCAGTCGTTCAGGTGAAGGAGAAGCTTTCTTT; CDR3: CASSRSGEGEAFF
D: TRBD2; J: TRBJ2-3; V: TRBV4-1; size: -; DNA: TGCGCCAGCAGCCAATCCGTCGGGAGGGTAACAGATACGCAGTATTTT; CDR3: CASSQSVGRVTDTQYF
D: -; J: TRBJ2-2; V: TRBV5-1; size: -; DNA: TGCGCCAGCAGCTTGCAGACTGCGAACACCGGGGAGCTGTTTTTT; CDR3: CASSLQTANTGELFF
D: -; J: TRBJ1-5; V: TRBV3-1/TRBV3-2; size: -; DNA: TGTGCCAGCAGCCAAGCTAACCTTGGCAATCAGCCCCAGCATTTT; CDR3: CASSQANLGNQPQHF
D: TRBD2; J: TRBJ2-1; V: TRBV29-1; size: -; DNA: TGCAGCGTTGAGAAGGGAAGACTAGCGGGGGCCCTGGGGAATGAGCAGTTCTTC; CDR3: CSVEKGRLAGALGNEQFF
D: -; J: TRBJ2-7; V: TRBV5-4; size: few; DNA: TGTGCCAGCAGCTTAGATGGAAGGTACGAGCAGTACTTC; CDR3: CASSLDGRYEQYF
D: TRBD1; J: TRBJ2-7; V: TRBV29-1; size: -; DNA: TGCAGCGCGTCGGGACAGGGGGCCTACGAGCAGTACTTC; CDR3: CSASGQGAYEQYF